This record covers a single T cell receptor beta chain. Its cognate antigen has yet to be identified. Qualities for individual bases were not recorded, and no much larger clone is one base off. In total, roughly 670 healthy bone marrow donors made up the cohort. Cohort members were all nominally healthy when sampled, although unrecorded immune exposures were likely present. The donor was CMV seropositive and belonged to the group of 250 to 350 seropositive cohort members. A peripheral blood sample was provided by each donor, and peripheral blood mononuclear cells were used for TCR beta sequencing. The Qiagen DNeasy Blood Extraction Kit was used to extract genomic DNA from the blood cell samples. Libraries were prepared through the immunoSEQ multiplex PCR assay. The multiplex PCR relied on a mix of 60 forward primers for TCR Vbeta segments and 13 reverse primers for TCR Jbeta segments. The CDR3 region of rearranged TCR beta genes was amplified from genomic DNA with a multiplex PCR assay. The amplified TCR beta libraries were sequenced on the Illumina HiSeq System as 87-base-pair reads. The paper's data handling went like this. In a later analysis, tens of millions of unique TCR beta chains were counted across the approximately 670 repertoires, and roughly 11 million of these chains were shared by at least two donors. A nearest-neighbor algorithm error-corrected the raw reads and collapsed the reads into unique sequences, merging closely related sequences to remove PCR and sequencing errors. V, D and J gene segments were assigned by aligning CDR3 sequences to IMGT reference sequences. For a sequence to be retained, at least a six-nucleotide match to both a V gene segment and a J gene segment was required. Rearrangements were classified as productive when the CDR3 lacked stop codons and remained in frame with V and J, and all other rearrangements were classified as non-productive. Following IMGT convention, CDR3 was defined as the stretch from the second conserved V-encoded cysteine up to the conserved J-encoded phenylalanine. In an earlier analysis of 587 of the donors, sequences lacking an unambiguous match to a single V gene segment were excluded. In an earlier analysis of some 590 of the donors, V segments were called functional above 56.7% productive rearrangements and were called segregating when the between-donor standard deviation exceeded 5%. A statistical classification framework was developed to diagnose cytomegalovirus status using the catalog of TCR beta chain sequences. In a later analysis, TCR nucleotide sequences were compared against IMGT/GENE-DB human TR gene sequences so that V and J genes could be assigned. In a later analysis, CDR3 sequences and most-parsimonious VDJ recombination scenarios were assigned using the TCRdist pipeline. In a later analysis, each TCR beta chain was defined by its CDR3 amino acid sequence together with its V-gene family, and reads without a unique V-gene family were excluded. To address suspected cross-contamination and a sequencing artifact, a later analysis removed some 620 highly shared, low-generation-probability nucleotide sequences. In a later analysis, a clonal expansion index for each public chain was calculated from normalized within-repertoire ranks of inferred template counts. A later analysis computed generation probabilities with a VDJ recombination model fitted to out-of-frame rearrangements, and checked the results against IGoR. In a later analysis, hypergeometric tests were used to score TCR-TCR, TCR-HLA and TCR-CMV co-occurrence, with a repertoire-size bias correction applied to TCR pairs. In a later analysis, false discovery rates were estimated by permuting HLA or CMV assignments 20 times. In a later analysis, co-occurring TCRs were grouped using DBSCAN, with TCRdist sequence similarity added in when clustering inside HLA-allele-positive subsets. Repertoires with fewer than 30,000 or more than 120,000 public chains, plus five repertoires with anomalous nucleotide sharing, were excluded from co-occurrence clustering. Entries here come from immuneACCESS through TCRdb and include only in-frame sequences with V and J called. Some clones fail to appear in such tables; in the studies checked, an unresolved V gene covers under half of the shortfall, and the cause of the remainder is unknown. For V, J and clone size, that table is used; D and trimming come from the DNA. The sample table contains some 120,000 clones; only one count was recorded for about three quarters of them. The top ten hold 9.5% to 15% of the sample.

This sample is part of a study of cytomegalovirus exposure and HLA in healthy donors (dated by TCRdb to the late 2010s). The study in broad terms: According to an earlier analysis of 587 of the donors, 150 million to 200 million T cells yielded 120 million or so unique TCR beta sequences and approximately 300 Gb of sequence data. Around 320 gigabases of sequencing data and approximately 84 million unique TCR sequences were included in an early release covering under 650 HLA-typed donors. Of the roughly 400 genotyped donors, 65% to 90% fell in the genetic ancestry cluster associated with self-reported Caucasian donors. The study aimed to test whether signatures of past pathogen exposure could be identified by cataloging public T cell receptors. The T cell repertoires of around 670 subjects were profiled by immunosequencing and related to cytomegalovirus serostatus. Along with the approximately 700-subject first cohort, a separate validation cohort of 120 different subjects was used. To predict cytomegalovirus infection status, the study brought together high-throughput TCR immunosequencing, statistical association of individual TCRs with disease status, and machine learning. A later analysis re-analyzed previously published TCR beta repertoires from hundreds of donors and added high-resolution HLA genotyping to study TCR occurrence patterns. Rather than using new phenotypic data, the later analysis identified candidate immune exposures from TCR beta sequences and from how often those sequences occurred across donors. In an earlier analysis of 550 to 700 of the donors, high-throughput TCR beta sequencing was used to judge whether each TCR beta V gene segment behaved as functional or pseudogenic. Donor age, sex, ethnicity and CMV serostatus were compiled together with the repertoire data. In a later genetic analysis, genome-wide SNP genotypes for 398 of the 666 donors were used, and that subset was treated as a discovery cohort. Every repertoire in the discovery cohort had been generated on one and the same sequencing platform. Class I and class II HLA loci were covered by the typing at four-digit resolution. The number of donors typed differed by locus, with 629-630 for A, B, C, DRB1 and DQB1, more than 500 for DQA1, over 600 for DPA1, and some 440 for DPB1. A handful of DR-DQ haplotypes were handled as single units for association and clustering because linkage in the cohort was strong. Among about 400 genotyped donors of the cohort, an average of about 240,000 unique TCR beta nucleotide sequences was sequenced per donor, of which 15% to 20% were non-productive.

Germline trimming: 2 bases from V, 8 bases from J; junction bases outside gene matches: 2. The cysteine opens and the phenylalanine closes a CDR3 of 13 amino acids. Only CDR3 DNA remains: 39 bases, in frame from the first base. The germline V gene (reference sequence) specifies SEHNR as CDR1 and FQNEAQ as CDR2. Results the study describes overall, beyond this receptor: A further reported finding was that TCR beta sequences accurately predicted the HLA-A and HLA-B alleles for most subjects in the first cohort. According to the authors, the approach could potentially be generalized to other disease states and immunological phenotypes. Correlated functional status among segregating V segments might reflect linkage disequilibrium, but an unknown experimental factor could not be ruled out. Several of the top co-occurrence clusters appeared to be linked to parvovirus B19, influenza, CMV and Epstein-Barr virus, according to a later analysis. In a later analysis, HLA-associated TCR beta chains were found to be more clonally expanded and to have lower generation probabilities than equally common non-associated chains. The sequencing pipeline was judged likely to have produced a cluster of highly shared sequence variants as a technical artifact. Some IMGT-functional V segments, including TRBV6-2 and TRBV6-3, could not be distinguished by the 87-base-pair reads and were therefore excluded. Across donors, most TCR sequences were observed very rarely, whereas some public TCRs were present in many individuals. The presence/absence analyses assumed that sequencing depth was roughly uniform across donors, and that assumption may not be true. The earlier analysis of about 600 of the donors excluded approximately 17 rarely observed V segments, including chromosome 9 orphons, because counts were too low. In a later genetic analysis, fewer N-insertions in productive TCRs were reported among donors in an Asian-associated ancestry cluster than the approximately 630-donor mean. In a later genetic analysis, a missense DCLRE1C variant was associated with V-gene and J-gene trimming of TCR beta chains, and the association was replicated in an independent cohort. For the cohort, immune exposure information was limited to CMV serostatus. When HLA alleles, especially DR and DQ, strongly co-occurred, attributing TCR associations to individual alleles was difficult. Only TCR beta chains were sequenced in this cohort, and the absence of alpha or paired-chain data limited detectable features. Because HLA typing was unavailable for some donors at each locus, only the typed subset was used in association tests. The study listed 170 or so TCR beta chains as associated with cytomegalovirus. Specific HLA alleles were associated with 15,000 to 20,000 TCR beta sequences at a false discovery rate of 0.05 in a later analysis. A few of the identified cytomegalovirus-associated TCR beta chains were confirmed in vitro to be specific for cytomegalovirus antigens. A later analysis found that most CMV-associated TCR beta chains appeared HLA-restricted, with HLA associations seemingly driven largely by CMV exposure. A later analysis found that TCR association rates varied across HLA loci, with DRB1 alleles showing the most associated TCRs and HLA-C alleles the fewest. The classifier was reported to diagnose cytomegalovirus status with high specificity and sensitivity in both the original and validation cohorts. Broadly in line with IMGT annotations, most TCR beta V segments showed up in productive rearrangements about 87% or about 30% of the time in an earlier analysis of under 700 of the donors.

Recombination joined TRBV7-9 with TRBJ2-2, with 7 bases aligning to TRBD1. Sequenced material: PBMCs. The clonotype was recovered from a woman in her thirties or forties in good health and CMV-seropositive. The CDR3: CASSLQGVGELFF. The nucleotide sequence is TGTGCCAGCAGCTTACAGGGGGTTGGGGAGCTGTTTTTT. Reference TRBV7-9 and TRBJ2-2 genes cover what lies past the CDR3, so the full variable domain is DTGVSQNPRHKITKRGQNVTFRCDPISEHNRLYWYRQTLGQGPEFLTYFQNEAQLEKSRLLSDRFSAERPKGSFSTLEIQRTEQGDSAMYLCASSLQGVGELFFGEGSRLTVL.